The 22 T cell receptor beta chains reported below all come from one sample, sequenced in a study of a mutant IDH1 vaccine in newly diagnosed glioma. Libraries were prepared by immunoSEQ multiplex PCR; TCRdb keeps only in-frame clonotypes and omits some of them. The data contain tens of thousands of clones, about 86% of them singletons. Sample time point: baseline, week 1 (first vaccination visit). The treatment was: pre-vaccination baseline after standard-of-care therapy. The sequencing used PBMCs, collected from a glioma patient treated with radiotherapy, temozolomide or both. Receptors were obtained from a man between 25 and 39 years old with glioma.

The chain uses TRBV18 and TRBJ2-6; 7 nucleotides line up with TRBD1. With 0 bases clipped from V and 1 base from J, the junction kept 9 bases outside the gene matches. The CDR3 consists of 19 residues. Germline loops: CDR1 KGHSH, CDR2 LQKENI. The CDR3 region is CASSPPLGQRHSGANVLTF. DNA for the CDR3: TGTGCCAGCTCACCACCGCTGGGACAGAGGCATTCTGGGGCCAACGTCCTGACTTTC.

J is TRBJ1-4 and V is TRBV28, with TRBD1 as a possible D gene (6 bases). The CDR3 has 15 amino acids. Trimming took 5 bases from V and 0 from J, leaving 10 bases between them. Germline V gene sequence: CDR1 MDHEN, CDR2 SYDVKM. CDR3 nucleotides: TGTGCCAGCAGTACAGGGTGGACAACTAATGAAAAACTGTTTTTT. This sequence encodes CASSTGWTTNEKLFF.

As DNA, the CDR3 is TGCGCCAGCAGCTTATTTGGGACACAACGCAACACTGAAGCTTTCTTT. This encodes CASSLFGTQRNTEAFF. The chain has TRBV5-1 and TRBJ1-1; possibly TRBD1 for D (6 bases). V lost 2 bases and J 2 bases, leaving 16 bases between the germline ends. The CDR3 spans 16 residues. Germline CDR1 is SGHRS and CDR2 is YFSETQ. Full variable domain (missing parts from reference TRBV5-1 and TRBJ1-1): KAGVTQTPRYLIKTRGQQVTLSCSPISGHRSVSWYQQTPGQGLQFLFEYFSETQRNKGNFPGRFSGRQFSNSRSEMNVSTLELGDSALYLCASSLFGTQRNTEAFFGQGTRLTVV.

The chain is built from TRBV4-1 and TRBJ1-4, with D tentatively TRBD1 (5 bases). Germline V CDR1 and CDR2: MGHRA, YSYEKL. The CDR3 sequence is 17 residues long. V lost 1 base to trimming and J lost 5 bases, with 17 bases between them. CDR3 region: CASSQAHSGGVNEKLFF. CDR3 DNA: TGCGCCAGCAGCCAAGCCCATTCCGGAGGGGTCAATGAAAAACTGTTTTTT.

The chain uses TRBV19 and TRBJ1-5; 8 nucleotides match TRBD1. The CDR3 covers 17 residues. Losses at the gene ends were 3 bases for V and 3 bases for J; bases not matched to a gene: 10. The germline CDR1 and CDR2 sequences are LNHDA and SQIVND (reference sequence). The CDR3 sequence: CASSIPLGTGHNQPQHF. The CDR3 nucleotides read TGTGCCAGTAGTATCCCCTTGGGGACAGGACACAATCAGCCCCAGCATTTT.

V gene TRBV11-3 combines with J gene TRBJ2-7, with 7 bases fitting TRBD1. The CDR3 is 13 residues long. The germline V gene has CDR1 SGHNT and CDR2 YENEEA. The J segment lost 4 bases and the V segment lost 5 bases, leaving 5 bases of the junction unmatched. The CDR3 DNA reads TGTGCCAGCAGCCCAAACAGGGGATACGAGCAGTACTTC. As protein: CASSPNRGYEQYF.

The rearrangement links TRBV29-1 to TRBJ2-5, with D perhaps TRBD1 (6 bases). Judging by the DNA end, TRBJ2-7 fits better; the J call may be wrong. The CDR3 runs to 11 residues. The germline V gene encodes CDR1 SQVTM and CDR2 ANQGSEA. The CDR3 loop reads CSVGTKGEQYF. Written as DNA, the CDR3 is TGCAGCGTGGGGACAAAGGGCGAGCAGTACTTC.

The chain carries TRBV28 and TRBJ1-1; no clear D. The germline V gene has CDR1 MDHEN and CDR2 SYDVKM. This CDR3 has 13 residues. The ends were cut back, 5 bases at V and 11 bases at J, with 18 bases in the middle. The DNA of the CDR3 is TGTGCCAGCAGTCCGCAACCGGCAGTGTTCGCTTTCTTT. Residues: CASSPQPAVFAFF.

The chain carries TRBV4-1 and TRBJ1-2; a possible D gene is TRBD1 (5 bases). Trimming stripped 2 bases from V and 2 bases from J, with 24 bases between. The CDR3 is 19 residues long. Germline V gene data show CDR1 as MGHRA and CDR2 as YSYEKL. The CDR3 nucleotides are TGCGCCAGCAGCCAACCTTCTCTCCGATCGACAGATCCCAACTATGGCTACACCTTC. Protein sequence: CASSQPSLRSTDPNYGYTF.

The rearrangement uses TRBV5-1 and TRBJ2-7; 9 bases fit TRBD2. CDR1 is SGHRS and CDR2 is YFSETQ in the germline V gene. V was clipped by 0 bases and J by 2 bases; unmatched bases: 3. The CDR3 spans 15 residues. Here the CDR3 DNA reads TGCGCCAGCAGCTTGGGTCTAGCGGGGCCCTACGAGCAGTACTTC. Its protein product is CASSLGLAGPYEQYF. Looking up the rest from reference TRBV5-1 and TRBJ2-7 gives the full variable domain: KAGVTQTPRYLIKTRGQQVTLSCSPISGHRSVSWYQQTPGQGLQFLFEYFSETQRNKGNFPGRFSGRQFSNSRSEMNVSTLELGDSALYLCASSLGLAGPYEQYFGPGTRLTVT.

The J gene is TRBJ1-4, the V gene TRBV18; 9 bases map to TRBD1. Germline V gene sequence: CDR1 KGHSH, CDR2 LQKENI. V was clipped by 0 bases and J by 7 bases; unmatched bases: 9. This CDR3 spans 17 amino acids. The CDR3 spells CASSPPVLGQGGEKLFF. Here the CDR3 DNA reads TGTGCCAGCTCACCACCGGTTCTGGGACAGGGTGGTGAAAAACTGTTTTTT.

The genes are TRBV19 and TRBJ1-3; D is undetermined. Germline-derived CDR1 and CDR2 are LNHDA and SQIVND (reference sequence). Between the trimmed V and J ends, which lost 5 bases and 2 bases, there was a span of 10 bases. This CDR3 has 14 amino acids. The CDR3 coding sequence is TGTGCCAGTAGTCCGTTGACGACTGGAAACACCATATATTTT. Translating gives CASSPLTTGNTIYF.

The V call is TRBV28, the J call TRBJ1-6; D is perhaps TRBD1 (5 bases). Trimming stripped 6 bases from V and 0 bases from J, with 9 bases between. CDR1 is MDHEN, CDR2 SYDVKM, per germline. The CDR3 runs to 15 residues. The CDR3 protein is CASSAGSSYNSPLHF. The CDR3, as DNA: TGTGCCAGCAGCGCAGGGAGCTCCTATAATTCACCCCTCCACTTT. The full variable domain, with the rest looked up from reference TRBV28 and TRBJ1-6, is DVKVTQSSRYLVKRTGEKVFLECVQDMDHENMFWYRQDPGLGLRLIYFSYDVKMKEKGDIPEGYSVSREKKERFSLILESASTNQTSMYLCASSAGSSYNSPLHFGNGTRLTVT.

V usage is TRBV4-2 and J usage is TRBJ2-7, with TRBD1 as a possible D gene (6 bases). Trimming removed 5 bases from V and 6 bases from J, with 20 bases in between. The CDR3 loop spans 15 amino acids. CDR1 is LGHNA, CDR2 YNFKEQ, per germline. In DNA form, the CDR3 reads TGTGCCAGCAGCTTGGGAGTTACAGGGTTCAGCGAGCAGTACTTC. This codes for CASSLGVTGFSEQYF.

This chain connects TRBV18 to TRBJ2-7; TRBD1 agrees at 9 bases. This CDR3 comprises 16 residues. CDR1 KGHSH and CDR2 LQKENI come from the germline V gene. J gave up 1 base and V 3 bases, and 7 bases lay outside the gene matches. CDR3 sequence reads: CASSPPRTGASYEQYF. The CDR3 DNA reads TGTGCCAGCTCACCGCCTCGGACAGGGGCTTCCTACGAGCAGTACTTC. The complete variable domain, with remaining parts taken from reference TRBV18 and TRBJ2-7, reads NAGVMQNPRHLVRRRGQEARLRCSPMKGHSHVYWYRQLPEEGLKFMVYLQKENIIDESGMPKERFSAEFPKEGPSILRIQQVVRGDSAAYFCASSPPRTGASYEQYFGPGTRLTVT.

The chain carries TRBV5-5 and TRBJ1-6, with a tentative D call TRBD1 (6 bases). CDR3 length: 14 residues. Per the germline V gene, CDR1 is SGHKS and CDR2 is YYEKEE (reference sequence). The V gene lost 2 bases and the J gene lost 9 bases, with 12 bases spanning the gap. CDR3 coding DNA: TGTGCCAGCAGCTTTGCAGGGGTCACTTCACCCCTCCACTTT. Amino acid sequence: CASSFAGVTSPLHF.

CDR3 in DNA: TGTGCCAGCAGTTTAGGGACAGGGGGCTACTACGAGCAGTACTTC. It translates to CASSLGTGGYYEQYF. This chain connects TRBV28 to TRBJ2-7, with 12 bases lining up with TRBD1. The ends lost 2 bases at V and 3 bases at J; junction bases unmatched: 2. This CDR3 spans 15 amino acids. Per the germline V gene, CDR1 is MDHEN and CDR2 is SYDVKM.

The chain combines TRBV7-9 with TRBJ2-5, with TRBD1 identical over 7 bases. Unmatched junction bases numbered 9, after V lost 6 bases and J lost 5 bases. The CDR3 covers 14 residues. CDR1 SEHNR and CDR2 FQNEAQ come from the germline V gene (reference sequence). The CDR3 here is CASRPGQTPETQYF. CDR3 coding DNA: TGTGCCAGCAGGCCGGGACAGACACCGGAGACCCAGTACTTC.

The count of this clone is one. V is TRBV6-9 and J is TRBJ1-2; maybe TRBD1 (6 bases). Germline CDR1 and CDR2: MNHGY and SVAAGI. This CDR3 comprises 14 residues. Trimming removed 6 bases from V and 0 bases from J, with 11 bases in between. The CDR3 DNA follows: TGTGCCAGCAGATTAGGGGGTACTAACTATGGCTACACCTTC. This translates into CASRLGGTNYGYTF.

In its sample, this clone was seen a few times. This chain uses TRBV2 with TRBJ2-7; D unclear. Between the trimmed V and J ends, which lost 4 bases and 1 base, there was a span of 11 bases. The CDR3 spans 14 residues. The germline CDR1 and CDR2 sequences are SNHLY and FYNNEI. The CDR3 DNA is TGTGCCAGCAGTGGGGCGGTACCTTCCTACGAGCAGTACTTC. This encodes CASSGAVPSYEQYF. Full variable domain (rest looked up from reference TRBV2 and TRBJ2-7): EPEVTQTPSHQVTQMGQEVILRCVPISNHLYFYWYRQILGQKVEFLVSFYNNEISEKSEIFDDQFSVERPDGSNFTLKIRSTKLEDSAMYFCASSGAVPSYEQYFGPGTRLTVT.

CDR3 loop: CASSLQGRTEAFF. CDR3 coding DNA: TGTGCCAGCAGCCTTCAGGGGCGGACTGAAGCTTTCTTT. This chain joins TRBV5-6 and TRBJ1-1; D is possibly TRBD1 (6 bases). V was cut by 4 bases and J by 5 bases, with 12 bases left in between. The CDR3 consists of 13 residues. CDR1 SGHDT and CDR2 YYEEEE come from the germline V gene.

The V and J genes are TRBV5-5 and TRBJ2-1; D is uncertain. CDR1 SGHKS and CDR2 YYEKEE come from the germline V gene (reference sequence). The CDR3 has 13 residues. Deletions cut 1 base from V and 9 bases from J, with 11 bases between. This chain's CDR3 is CASSLWVTGEQFF. The CDR3 DNA is TGTGCCAGCAGCTTGTGGGTTACTGGTGAGCAGTTCTTC.